These 5 T cell receptor beta chains came from one sample sequenced in a study of blood T cell repertoires in COVID-19 (dated by TCRdb to about 2020). The library was obtained by the immunoSEQ multiplex PCR assay. This is the immuneACCESS table as TCRdb keeps it, with only in-frame sequences that have V and J called. A part of the clones is gone; compared with another copy, unresolved V genes explain less than half, and the rest is unexplained. Within this sample are some 380,000 clones, with nearly 90% of them counted one time only. The ten top clones hold around 7% of the sample. The specimen sequenced was peripheral blood. The receptors come from a man in his late teens or twenties with active or convalescent COVID-19.

V usage is TRBV19 and J usage is TRBJ2-5; 8 bases line up with TRBD1. This CDR3 spans 17 amino acids. The trim removed 0 bases at V and 2 bases at J, leaving 8 bases unmatched. CDR1 LNHDA and CDR2 SQIVND come from the germline V gene (reference sequence). This chain's CDR3 is CASSIEAGGFRQETQYF. The CDR3 DNA sequence: TGTGCCAGTAGTATAGAGGCAGGGGGCTTTCGGCAAGAGACCCAGTACTTC.

V is TRBV6-2 or TRBV6-3 and J is TRBJ2-7; TRBD2 aligns across 7 bases. Germline CDR1 reads MNHEY; CDR2 reads SVGEGT. The CDR3 length is 14 residues. Germline trimming cut 5 bases from V and 3 bases from J; bases unmatched to any gene: 7. CDR3 nucleotides: TGTGCCAGCAGTATTAGCGGGCCCGGCTACGAGCAGTACTTC. Its protein is CASSISGPGYEQYF.

The rearrangement joins TRBV6-6 to TRBJ1-5; 7 nucleotides agree with TRBD1. Trimming took 6 bases from V and 0 from J; bases not matched to a gene: 5. This CDR3 is 15 amino acids long. Germline V gene sequence: CDR1 MNHNY, CDR2 SVGAGI (reference sequence). CDR3 nucleotides: TGTGCCAGCAGGAATCAGGGGGTTAGCAATCAGCCCCAGCATTTT. It codes for CASRNQGVSNQPQHF.

The chain couples TRBV3-1 (or the pseudogene TRBV3-2) to TRBJ2-3; TRBD2 matches 8 bases. V dropped 0 bases and J dropped 3; count of bases not matched to a gene: 5. CDR3 length equals 16 residues. Germline V gene lookup returns CDR1 LGHDT and CDR2 YNNKEL (reference sequence). In DNA form, the CDR3 reads TGTGCCAGCAGCCAAGATTACGGCGGGAGGACAGATACGCAGTATTTT. This translates into CASSQDYGGRTDTQYF.

The rearrangement links TRBV6-5 to TRBJ1-5, with unresolved D. Germline V gives CDR1 MNHEY, CDR2 SVGAGI. The CDR3 loop spans 14 amino acids. Trimming left V 7 bases short and J 4 bases short, with 14 bases between. The CDR3 protein is CASTNPGNNQPQHF. The CDR3 DNA is TGTGCCAGCACCAATCCGGGAAATAATCAGCCCCAGCATTTT.